These 11 T cell receptor beta chains were all obtained from the same sample, sequenced in a study of OX40 agonist ivuxolimab in advanced cancers. Here immunoSEQ multiplex PCR was the method, and the copy in TCRdb shows in-frame clones only, minus some. The sample records about 76,000 clones, 80% to 90% being singletons. The sample in question was CD4+ or CD8+ T cells sorted from blood, obtained in a trial of the OX40 agonist ivuxolimab. These receptor sequences come from an adult with an advanced solid tumor such as melanoma, head and neck, liver or kidney cancer.

The chain recombines TRBV6-1 with TRBJ1-2; tentatively, D is TRBD1 (5 bases). This CDR3 has 15 amino acids. With 0 bases removed from V and 8 bases from J, the gap between germline ends came to 16 bases. Germline CDR1 and CDR2: MNHNS and SASEGT. The CDR3 coding sequence is TGTGCCAGCAGTGAAGCATTTTGGGGGGATCGGGGCTACACCTTC. It codes for CASSEAFWGDRGYTF.

The chain combines TRBV6-6 with TRBJ2-3; TRBD1 aligns across 8 bases. Germline CDR1 and CDR2: MNHNY and SVGAGI (reference sequence). CDR3 size: 14 residues. Trimming removed 5 bases from V and 2 bases from J; junction bases left unmatched: 3. The CDR3, as DNA: TGTGCCAGCAGTCAGGGACAGGACACAGATACGCAGTATTTT. Its protein is CASSQGQDTDTQYF.

V is TRBV10-3 and J is TRBJ2-1; TRBD2 matches at 10 bases. The CDR3 runs 14 residues. The V gene's germline CDR1 is ENHRY and CDR2 SYGVKD. With V trimmed by 4 bases and J by 6 bases, 3 bases remained unmatched. In DNA, the CDR3 is TGTGCCATCAGTGGGGGACTAGCGCCCAATGAGCAGTTCTTC. This sequence encodes CAISGGLAPNEQFF.

The chain is built from TRBV5-1 and TRBJ1-5; no clear D. The V gene lost 0 bases and the J gene lost 6 bases, with 7 bases spanning the gap. Germline V gives CDR1 SGHRS, CDR2 YFSETQ. The length of the CDR3 is 13 residues. DNA for the CDR3: TGCGCCAGCAGCTTGGCCCCGGGTCAGCCCCAGCATTTT. The encoded protein is CASSLAPGQPQHF.

The chain links TRBV2 to TRBJ1-1; D ambiguous. V lost 3 bases, J lost 0 bases, and 5 bases lay in between. This CDR3 comprises 13 residues. Germline V CDR1 and CDR2: SNHLY, FYNNEI. The DNA of the CDR3 is TGTGCCAGCAGTGATAGAGTGAACACTGAAGCTTTCTTT. Translating gives CASSDRVNTEAFF.

V and J are TRBV11-2 and TRBJ2-1; 8 bases map to TRBD2. J was trimmed by 10 bases and V by 5 bases; bases with no gene match: 19. The CDR3 length is 17 residues. Germline V gene data show CDR1 as SGHAT and CDR2 as FQNNGV. The CDR3 coding sequence is TGTGCCAGCAGCGTATCCAGCACTATCAGCGGGGGCCGGGAGCAGTTCTTC. This gives the protein CASSVSSTISGGREQFF.

V and J are TRBV5-6 and TRBJ2-1; TRBD1 aligns across 7 bases. Trimming at V came to 0 bases and at J to 4 bases, leaving 7 bases not matched to a gene. The CDR3 is 16 residues long. Germline CDR1 SGHDT, CDR2 YYEEEE. The CDR3: CASSLEPGDSYNEQFF. In DNA, the CDR3 is TGTGCCAGCAGCTTGGAACCTGGGGACAGTTACAATGAGCAGTTCTTC.

The sample holds a few counts of this clone. The V and J genes are TRBV4-1 and TRBJ2-6, with no clear D. Deletions cut 8 bases from V and 0 bases from J, with 2 bases between. The CDR3 sequence is 12 residues long. Germline values: CDR1 MGHRA, CDR2 YSYEKL. The CDR3 DNA reads TGCGCCAGCGGCTCTGGGGCCAACGTCCTGACTTTC. This sequence encodes CASGSGANVLTF.

The chain combines TRBV20-1 with TRBJ1-2; D is possibly TRBD1 (6 bases). The V end lost 4 bases, the J end lost 8 bases, and 11 bases lay between the germline ends. The germline V gene has CDR1 DFQATT and CDR2 SNEGSKA (reference sequence). This CDR3 has 11 amino acids. DNA of the CDR3: TGCAGTGCTACGGACAGAGGAGGCTACACCTTC. Amino acid sequence: CSATDRGGYTF.

This clone was seen only once. The CDR3 DNA follows: TGTGCCAGCAGTCGACAGCATAGCAATCAGCCCCAGCATTTT. Amino acid sequence: CASSRQHSNQPQHF. This chain links TRBV6-5 with TRBJ1-5; a weak D match, TRBD1 (5 bases). The CDR3 has 14 residues. V was clipped by 5 bases and J by 0 bases, with 8 bases between them. In germline, CDR1 is MNHEY, CDR2 SVGAGI.

V and J are TRBV7-2 and TRBJ2-5, with D maybe TRBD2 (5 bases). CDR3 size: 14 residues. Germline lookup yields CDR1 SGHTA and CDR2 FQGNSA. V lost 1 base to trimming and J lost 3 bases, with 9 bases between them. CDR3 residues: CASSLVEGKETQYF. In nucleotides, the CDR3 is TGTGCCAGCAGCTTAGTTGAGGGAAAAGAGACCCAGTACTTC.